The 9 T cell receptor beta chains in this list originate from one sample, sequenced in a study of T-cell memory formation after mild COVID-19. TCRdb re-called the 5' RACE reads with MiXCR, one entry per CDR3 protein. Of roughly 310,000 distinct CDR3 sequences listed, less than 20% were seen once; the top ten hold 20% to 25%. Sequencing was done on a sample of PBMCs or a T cell subset sorted from them (not recorded which). These TCRs come from a man between 18 and 35 years old who had mild COVID-19 (a few samples of this study predate the infection). Cell type and time point are not known.

V is TRBV4-2 and J is TRBJ2-7; no firm D call. The germline CDR1 and CDR2 sequences are LGHNA and YNFKEQ. V was clipped by 4 bases and J by 3 bases, with 10 bases between them. The CDR3 has 13 amino acids. The CDR3 sequence: CASSRRTDYEQYV. CDR3 DNA sequence: TGTGCCAGCAGCCGCCGGACGGACTACGAGCAGTACGTC.

The chain carries TRBV5-1 and TRBJ1-1; 7 nucleotides align to TRBD1. V lost 1 base, J lost 4 bases, and 7 bases stayed unmatched. CDR1 and CDR2 (germline): SGHRS, YFSETQ. The CDR3 spans 15 residues. CDR3 loop: CASSLQGKGATEAFF. The CDR3 bases are TGCGCCAGCAGCTTGCAGGGGAAGGGGGCCACTGAAGCTTTCTTT.

J is TRBJ2-5 and V is TRBV5-1; no clear D gene. CDR1 is SGHRS, CDR2 YFSETQ, per germline. V was trimmed by 6 bases and J by 3 bases, leaving 15 bases between them. The CDR3 spans 14 residues. The CDR3 DNA reads TGCGCCAGCACCATTATGGTGGGTGAAGAGACCCAGTACTTC. The encoded protein is CASTIMVGEETQYF. The full variable domain, with the rest looked up from reference TRBV5-1 and TRBJ2-5, is KAGVTQTPRYLIKTRGQQVTLSCSPISGHRSVSWYQQTPGQGLQFLFEYFSETQRNKGNFPGRFSGRQFSNSRSEMNVSTLELGDSALYLCASTIMVGEETQYFGPGTRLLVL.

This chain uses TRBV7-2 with TRBJ2-7; maybe TRBD2 (5 bases). The CDR3 contains 14 residues. The V gene's germline CDR1 is SGHTA and CDR2 FQGNSA. Trimming stripped 3 bases from V and 2 bases from J, with 11 bases between. The CDR3 region has the DNA TGTGCCAGCAGCTTTTGGACGGGGACCTACGAGCAGTACTTC. It is translated as CASSFWTGTYEQYF. Variable domain in full (rest from reference TRBV7-2 and TRBJ2-7): GAGVSQSPSNKVTEKGKDVELRCDPISGHTALYWYRQSLGQGLEFLIYFQGNSAPDKSGLPSDRFSAERTGGSVSTLTIQRTQQEDSAVYLCASSFWTGTYEQYFGPGTRLTVT.

This clonotype was found many times. The J gene is TRBJ1-4, the V gene TRBV4-2; D perhaps matches TRBD1 (6 bases). Trimming cost V 4 bases and J 8 bases, with 17 bases left between them. The CDR3 length is 15 residues. Germline V gene lookup returns CDR1 LGHNA and CDR2 YNFKEQ. The CDR3 region has the DNA TGTGCCAGCAGCCCGAGCGGGGGCCGAGGGGAAAAACTGTTTTTT. It yields the protein CASSPSGGRGEKLFF.

The chain combines TRBV5-1 with TRBJ2-5; D not resolved. V lost 4 bases to trimming and J lost 2 bases, with 12 bases between them. The germline CDR1 and CDR2 sequences are SGHRS and YFSETQ. This CDR3 is 14 amino acids long. In DNA, the CDR3 is TGCGCCAGCAGCCTGTTAGGCGGACAAGAGACCCAGTACTTC. Translating it yields CASSLLGGQETQYF.

The V call is TRBV3-2, the J call TRBJ1-2; TRBD1, the D gene given by the table, was not confirmed from the DNA. TRBV3-2 is a pseudogene. The CDR3 covers 13 residues. CDR3 DNA: TGTGCCAGCAGTCTCGACAGCCTTGGATGCTACACCTTC. Translation gives CASSLDSLGCYTF.

The table lists this clonotype with many counts. The chain employs TRBV12-3 or TRBV12-4 and TRBJ1-2; D might be TRBD1 (5 bases). This CDR3 is 11 amino acids long. The V end lost 8 bases, the J end lost 2 bases, and 6 bases lay between the germline ends. As DNA, the CDR3 is TGTGCCAGCGGACAAAACTATGGCTACACCTTC. Protein product: CASGQNYGYTF.

This chain links TRBV20-1 with TRBJ1-1; D possibly corresponds to TRBD1 (6 bases). This CDR3 is 15 amino acids long. Germline V gives CDR1 DFQATT, CDR2 SNEGSKA (reference sequence). Trimming shortened V by 6 bases and J by 0 bases, and 17 bases separated the two germline ends. CDR3 protein: CSAPSPTGMNTEAFF. CDR3 DNA: TGCAGTGCCCCATCGCCCACAGGGATGAACACTGAAGCTTTCTTT.